This entry features one TCR beta chain sequence. The antigen remains unidentified. TCRdb analysed the 5' RACE reads with MiXCR anew, one entry per CDR3 protein. This table has roughly 550,000 distinct CDR3 sequences, roughly 21% appearing once. The data were obtained in a study of T-cell memory formation after mild COVID-19. On the study more broadly: Largely donor-specific sequence clusters came from a couple of donors. Study outcomes and limitations: Memory cells collected pre-infection included some clones that later responded, suggesting cross-reactive memory joined.

Trimming pared 3 bases from V and 10 bases from J, leaving 20 bases between. This CDR3 region has 15 residues. The germline V gene has CDR1 SGHRS and CDR2 YFSETQ. What was sequenced was PBMCs or a T cell subset sorted from them (not recorded which). V usage is TRBV5-1 and J usage is TRBJ2-1, with D unclear. The receptor comes from an adult woman who had mild COVID-19 (a few samples of this study predate the infection). Cell type and time point are not known. The CDR3 here is CASSSRASAGREQFF. The CDR3 nucleotides read TGCGCCAGCAGCTCCCGGGCCTCCGCCGGAAGGGAGCAGTTCTTC.